The entry below gives a single T cell receptor beta chain sequence along with its context. This specimen comes from a study of blood T cell repertoires in COVID-19. Study-level information: Researchers got acute and convalescent COVID-19 samples from the United States, Italy and Spain. PBMCs, B-cell-depleted T cells, or T cells were the source of the cDNA or gDNA that made up the material.

In the source study's methods: Estimation of nucleated cell counts was performed using reference gene primer amplification. The data were produced by immunoSEQ multiplex PCR, yet TCRdb's version contains in-frame clones alone and is incomplete. That table furnishes V, J and clone size, whereas the DNA furnished D and trimming. In the table there are tens of thousands of clones, more than 75% of which are singletons. This CDR3 comprises 13 residues. Trimming stripped 1 base from V and 5 bases from J, with 8 bases between. The germline CDR1 and CDR2 sequences are MNHNS and SASEGT. This clonotype was sampled from a human donor in a cohort sampled during active COVID-19. The chain couples TRBV6-1 to TRBJ1-2; no firm D call. Sequenced sample: peripheral blood. CDR3 residues: CASSEGHRYGYTF. CDR3 sequence (DNA): TGTGCCAGCAGTGAAGGACACCGATATGGCTACACCTTC.